This entry lists 12 T cell receptor beta chains sequenced from one sample in a study of T cells in Graves' hyperthyroidism and ophthalmopathy. Researchers took RNA transcripts and amplified the TCR beta CDR3 regions from them. When the TCR CDR3 underwent first-round RT-PCR, the HTBI primer set was used. MiXCR, applied by TCRdb to the multiplex PCR reads, yields one record per CDR3 protein. The sample has tens of thousands of distinct CDR3 sequences; 49% are singletons. The sequenced material came from blood. The receptors were sampled from a woman aged 25 to 39 with Graves' ophthalmopathy.

This clonotype was observed many times. V gene TRBV29-1 combines with J gene TRBJ2-7; D may be TRBD1 or TRBD2 (7 bases each). Germline CDR1 reads SQVTM; CDR2 reads ANQGSEA. Trimming stripped 5 bases from V and 3 bases from J, with 23 bases between. The CDR3 totals 16 residues. CDR3: CSVLGGVARQGYEQYF. As DNA, the CDR3 is TGCAGCGTTTTAGGGGGGGTTGCGAGACAGGGCTACGAGCAGTACTTC.

Comments on this clonotype: One end of the junction does not line up with germline, which may come from a read error. V and J are TRBV20-1 and TRBJ2-3; 16 nucleotides match TRBD2. The CDR3 runs to 19 residues. Germline CDR1 DFQATT, CDR2 SNEGSKA (reference sequence). CDR3 coding DNA: TGCAGTGCTCAACTGCAACCGGGACTAGCGGGAGGGCCCCCAGGTACGCGGTATTTT. Its protein product is CSAQLQPGLAGGPPGTRYF.

This clonotype was counted ten times or more. This chain connects TRBV6-6 to TRBJ2-5; 9 nucleotides line up with TRBD1. This CDR3 contains 13 residues. Germline V gives CDR1 MNHNY, CDR2 SVGAGI (reference sequence). The junction had 6 bases not matched to a gene; V was cut back by 8 bases and J by 5 bases. The CDR3 bases are TGTGCCAGCTCACAGGGGGCGGGGGAGACCCAGTACTTC. Encoded protein: CASSQGAGETQYF.

In its sample, this clonotype is medium-sized (0.01 to 0.1%). The chain is built from TRBV29-1 and TRBJ2-3, with unresolved D. This CDR3 spans 12 amino acids. Trimming removed 4 bases from V and 5 bases from J, with 10 bases in between. The germline V gene encodes CDR1 SQVTM and CDR2 ANQGSEA. Here the CDR3 DNA reads TGCAGCGTTGTGAGTGAGGTAGATACGCAGTATTTT. Its protein is CSVVSEVDTQYF.

Many counts were recorded for this clonotype. This sequence joins TRBV5-1 and TRBJ2-7; 8 nucleotides align to TRBD2. Looked up from germline, CDR1 is SGHRS and CDR2 is YFSETQ. The CDR3 sequence is 15 residues long. With V trimmed by 3 bases and J by 0 bases, 5 bases remained unmatched. In nucleotides, the CDR3 is TGCGCCAGCAGCTCCGGGACTAGTTCCTCCTACGAGCAGTACTTC. It codes for CASSSGTSSSYEQYF. Full variable domain (rest looked up from reference TRBV5-1 and TRBJ2-7): KAGVTQTPRYLIKTRGQQVTLSCSPISGHRSVSWYQQTPGQGLQFLFEYFSETQRNKGNFPGRFSGRQFSNSRSEMNVSTLELGDSALYLCASSSGTSSSYEQYFGPGTRLTVT.

The chain carries TRBV20-1 and TRBJ1-5; 7 bases line up with TRBD1. The CDR3 sequence is 15 residues long. In germline, CDR1 is DFQATT, CDR2 SNEGSKA (reference sequence). V lost 6 bases and J lost 0; bases outside the gene matches: 8. In DNA form, the CDR3 reads TGCAGTGCCAGCACCGGACAGGATAGCAATCAGCCCCAGCATTTT. Amino acid sequence: CSASTGQDSNQPQHF.

V and J are TRBV9 and TRBJ1-5, with D uncertain. Trimming removed 4 bases at V and 11 bases at J, with 19 bases between. In germline, CDR1 is SGDLS, CDR2 YYNGEE. This CDR3 comprises 14 residues. CDR3 region: CASSPMGSTGTQHF. The CDR3 DNA reads TGTGCCAGCAGCCCAATGGGTAGTACGGGGACCCAGCATTTT.

This clonotype has a count of ten or more. The chain's CDR3 is CASSNTGVFGNTIYF. DNA for the CDR3: TGTGCCAGCAGCAATACAGGGGTTTTTGGAAACACCATATATTTT. This rearrangement joins TRBV6-6 to TRBJ1-3, with 7 nucleotides matching TRBD1. The CDR3 extends over 15 amino acids. V lost 6 bases, J lost 3 bases, and 8 bases stayed unmatched. The V gene's germline CDR1 is MNHNY and CDR2 SVGAGI (reference sequence).

V and J are TRBV10-3 and TRBJ1-1; a possible D gene is TRBD1 (6 bases). Trimming shortened V by 0 bases and J by 3 bases, and 17 bases separated the two germline ends. The CDR3 is made up of 17 amino acids. The germline gives CDR1 ENHRY, CDR2 SYGVKD. The chain's CDR3 is CAISESDKGVSDTEAFF. CDR3 sequence (DNA): TGTGCCATCAGTGAGTCTGACAAGGGGGTGAGCGACACTGAAGCTTTCTTT.

In this sample, this clonotype turned up many times. This chain connects TRBV5-6 to TRBJ2-7; TRBD1 aligns across 11 bases. The CDR3 totals 15 residues. The J segment lost 2 bases and the V segment lost 4 bases, leaving 5 bases of the junction unmatched. In germline, CDR1 is SGHDT, CDR2 YYEEEE. The CDR3 loop reads CASSTPGQGAYEQYF. CDR3 nucleotide sequence: TGTGCCAGCAGCACCCCGGGACAGGGGGCCTACGAGCAGTACTTC.

This clonotype was picked up many times. The chain employs TRBV5-1 and TRBJ2-1; TRBD2 aligns across 12 bases. The CDR3 has 17 amino acids. Germline CDR1 and CDR2: SGHRS and YFSETQ. The junction had 5 bases not matched to a gene; V was cut back by 0 bases and J by 4 bases. The CDR3 sequence: CASSLGGTSGGYNEQFF. Written as DNA, the CDR3 is TGCGCCAGCAGCTTGGGCGGAACTAGCGGGGGGTACAATGAGCAGTTCTTC.

This clonotype was detected many times. The chain joins TRBV4-1 to TRBJ1-1; D is ambiguous. Deletions cut 4 bases from V and 0 bases from J, with 9 bases between. Germline V gene data show CDR1 as MGHRA and CDR2 as YSYEKL. CDR3 size: 14 residues. DNA of the CDR3: TGCGCCAGCAGCCTACAGAGATTGAACACTGAAGCTTTCTTT. It specifies CASSLQRLNTEAFF.